These 22 T cell receptor beta chains came from one sample sequenced in a study of control samples from healthy donors and cancer patients. Generated by immunoSEQ multiplex PCR, the TCRdb table keeps only in-frame clones and is missing some. The table lists some 150,000 clones, approximately 92% of them singletons. The sample comprised blood. These receptors all come from a woman aged 60-75 years in good health.

This clone appeared a single time. This rearrangement joins TRBV7-7 to TRBJ2-3; D remains unclear. CDR3 size: 13 residues. Germline CDR1 SSHAT, CDR2 FNYEAQ (reference sequence). V lost 3 bases and J lost 0, with 4 bases in between. The CDR3 loop is CASSLGSTDTQYF. Written as DNA, the CDR3 is TGTGCCAGCAGCTTGGGGAGCACAGATACGCAGTATTTT.

V is TRBV7-2 and J is TRBJ1-2; possible D gene TRBD1, 6 bases. The ends were cut back, 6 bases at V and 1 base at J, with 15 bases in the middle. The CDR3 totals 15 residues. In germline, CDR1 is SGHTA, CDR2 FQGNSA. The CDR3, as DNA: TGTGCCAGCAGTCTAGAGGGGGGACTTAACTATGGCTACACCTTC. This encodes CASSLEGGLNYGYTF.

Only one count was recorded for this clone. J is TRBJ1-2 and V is TRBV7-9; D is undetermined. Trimming took 3 bases from V and 5 from J, leaving 10 bases between them. The CDR3 length is 13 residues. Per the germline V gene, CDR1 is SEHNR and CDR2 is FQNEAQ (reference sequence). The CDR3 spells CASSFLGFYGYTF. The CDR3 DNA reads TGTGCCAGCAGCTTCTTAGGATTTTATGGCTACACCTTC. Variable domain in full (rest from reference TRBV7-9 and TRBJ1-2): DTGVSQNPRHKITKRGQNVTFRCDPISEHNRLYWYRQTLGQGPEFLTYFQNEAQLEKSRLLSDRFSAERPKGSFSTLEIQRTEQGDSAMYLCASSFLGFYGYTFGSGTRLTVV.

This rearrangement joins TRBV15 to TRBJ1-3, with D possibly TRBD1 on 6 matching bases. This CDR3 contains 15 residues. V dropped 5 bases and J dropped 3 bases, with 14 bases sitting between them. CDR1 and CDR2 (germline): LNHNV, YYDKDF (reference sequence). The CDR3 nucleotides read TGTGCCACCAGCGAGACGGGGGCGCGTGGAAACACCATATATTTT. Translating it yields CATSETGARGNTIYF.

The V gene is TRBV7-6, the J gene TRBJ2-3; a possible D gene is TRBD2 (6 bases). The CDR3 has 15 amino acids. Trimming took off 1 base at V and 3 bases at J, with 11 bases between the two ends. CDR1 and CDR2 (germline): SGHVS, FNYEAQ. Here the CDR3 reads CASSLVEGSTDTQYF. CDR3 nucleotides: TGTGCCAGCAGCTTAGTGGAGGGATCGACAGATACGCAGTATTTT. The whole variable domain, remainder taken from reference TRBV7-6 and TRBJ2-3, is GAGVSQSPRYKVTKRGQDVALRCDPISGHVSLYWYRQALGQGPEFLTYFNYEAQQDKSGLPNDRFSAERPEGSISTLTIQRTEQRDSAMYRCASSLVEGSTDTQYFGPGTRLTVL.

The chain employs TRBV12-3 or TRBV12-4 and TRBJ1-2, with a tentative D call TRBD1 (6 bases). V shed 2 bases and J shed 6 bases, with 10 bases lying between them. CDR3 length equals 13 residues. The CDR3 loop is CASSLWGADGYTF. The CDR3 coding sequence is TGTGCCAGCAGTTTATGGGGGGCGGATGGCTACACCTTC.

The chain joins TRBV5-4 to TRBJ2-7; 9 positions match TRBD2. The length of the CDR3 is 14 residues. After removal of 4 bases from V and 4 bases from J, the junction contained 6 bases not matched to a gene. Per the germline V gene, CDR1 is SGHNT and CDR2 is YYREEE (reference sequence). The DNA for the CDR3 is TGTGCCAGCAGCCAACTAGCGGGTAGTTACGAGCAGTACTTC. This encodes CASSQLAGSYEQYF.

The chain joins TRBV18 to TRBJ2-2, with TRBD2 matching over 8 bases. V trimming: 2 bases; J trimming: 1 base; junction bases outside the gene matches: 12. CDR1 and CDR2 from the germline V gene are KGHSH and LQKENI. This CDR3 comprises 19 residues. The CDR3 DNA reads TGTGCCAGCTCACCATTGGCGCCGGGACTAGGGGGGAACACCGGGGAGCTGTTTTTT. Amino acid sequence: CASSPLAPGLGGNTGELFF.

CDR3 nucleotides: TGTGCCAGCAGCTACACAGATACGCAGTATTTT. Translation gives CASSYTDTQYF. The V call is TRBV3-1 (or the pseudogene TRBV3-2), the J call TRBJ2-3; the D is unclear. CDR3 length: 11 amino acids. From germline, CDR1 is LGHDT and CDR2 YNNKEL (reference sequence). Trimming cost V 5 bases and J 2 bases, with 2 bases left between them.

This chain uses TRBV7-2 with TRBJ1-5; D unresolved. The CDR3 totals 15 residues. Deletions cut 2 bases from V and 6 bases from J, with 14 bases between. The germline V gene has CDR1 SGHTA and CDR2 FQGNSA. CDR3 sequence reads: CASSLSREVPQPQHF. CDR3 nucleotide sequence: TGTGCCAGCAGCTTATCACGCGAGGTACCTCAGCCCCAGCATTTT.

V and J are TRBV13 and TRBJ1-2, with TRBD1 matching 9 bases. Germline V CDR1 and CDR2: PRHDT, FYEKMQ (reference sequence). V lost 5 bases, J lost 4 bases, and 8 bases stayed unmatched. CDR3 length equals 15 residues. This CDR3 is CASSPTGTGPYGYTF. As DNA, the CDR3 is TGTGCCAGCAGCCCGACCGGGACAGGGCCCTATGGCTACACCTTC.

V is TRBV5-4 and J is TRBJ1-1; D is unclear. Germline CDR1 reads SGHNT; CDR2 reads YYREEE (reference sequence). The V and J ends lost 3 bases and 7 bases respectively, with 13 bases between them. The CDR3 consists of 13 residues. DNA for the CDR3: TGTGCCAGCAGCTGGGCGACGGAAAATGAAGCTTTCTTT. Protein sequence: CASSWATENEAFF.

This clone was seen only a few times. The chain employs TRBV7-3 and TRBJ1-3; D not certain. V lost 5 bases, J lost 4 bases, and 6 bases lay in between. CDR1 and CDR2 (germline): SGHTA, FQGTGA. The CDR3 totals 12 residues. In nucleotides, the CDR3 is TGTGCCAGCAGCGGCGGAGGAAACACCATATATTTT. Translation gives CASSGGGNTIYF.

As for this clone: An end of the junction does not agree with germline; a read error may underlie this. The V gene is TRBV7-7, the J gene TRBJ2-1, with D perhaps being TRBD1 or TRBD2 (5 bases each). The germline V gene encodes CDR1 SSHAT and CDR2 FNYEAQ (reference sequence). The CDR3 sequence is 16 residues long. CDR3 loop: CASSKLLGVIYNEQFF. The CDR3 coding sequence is TGTGCTAGCAGCAAACTCCTGGGGGTTATCTACAATGAGCAGTTCTTC.

Here the CDR3 DNA reads TGTGCCAGCAGCTCCGGGACAACAAACACCGGGGAGCTGTTTTTT. Translating gives CASSSGTTNTGELFF. This chain connects TRBV6-2 or TRBV6-3 to TRBJ2-2, with TRBD1 as a possible D gene (6 bases). The CDR3 is 15 residues long. The V gene lost 6 bases and the J gene lost 2 bases, with 13 bases spanning the gap. Germline CDR1 MNHEY, CDR2 SVGEGT.

V and J are TRBV7-2 and TRBJ1-2; D ambiguous. Germline CDR1 SGHTA, CDR2 FQGNSA. The germline V and J ends were trimmed by 1 base and 4 bases, with 4 bases remaining between them. The CDR3 is made up of 12 amino acids. The CDR3 nucleotides are TGTGCCAGCAGCTTAGAGCCCTATGGCTACACCTTC. Translated, it gives CASSLEPYGYTF.

Written as DNA, the CDR3 is TGCAGCGCGGGGACAGGACGGAGCTCTGGAAACACCATATATTTT. Translating gives CSAGTGRSSGNTIYF. V usage is TRBV29-1 and J usage is TRBJ1-3, with TRBD1 identical over 8 bases. Per germline, CDR1 SQVTM and CDR2 ANQGSEA. The CDR3 has 15 amino acids. V was clipped by 7 bases and J by 0 bases; unmatched bases: 8.

The genes are TRBV30 and TRBJ1-4, with D possibly matching TRBD1 (6 bases). The germline CDR1 and CDR2 sequences are GTSNPN and SVGIG (reference sequence). Between the trimmed V and J ends, which lost 2 bases and 7 bases, there was a span of 20 bases. CDR3 length: 16 amino acids. CDR3 residues: CAWSTPTGWVVEKLFF. CDR3 sequence (DNA): TGTGCCTGGAGTACCCCGACAGGATGGGTCGTTGAAAAACTGTTTTTT.

V and J are TRBV20-1 and TRBJ2-1; 9 positions agree with TRBD2. This CDR3 region has 16 residues. The germline V gene encodes CDR1 DFQATT and CDR2 SNEGSKA (reference sequence). Trimming at V came to 3 bases and at J to 0 bases, leaving 6 bases not matched to a gene. CDR3 nucleotides: TGCAGTGCTAGTCTAGCGGGGCCTAGCTCCTACAATGAGCAGTTCTTC. It encodes CSASLAGPSSYNEQFF.

This rearrangement joins TRBV9 to TRBJ1-6; perhaps TRBD1 as D (5 bases). Germline assignment: CDR1 SGDLS and CDR2 YYNGEE. This CDR3 is 16 amino acids long. Trimming removed 3 bases from V and 0 bases from J, with 10 bases in between. This CDR3 is CASSAQEGSYNSPLHF. The DNA of the CDR3 is TGTGCCAGCAGCGCACAGGAAGGCTCCTATAATTCACCCCTCCACTTT. Full variable domain (outside the CDR3, taken from reference TRBV9 and TRBJ1-6): DSGVTQTPKHLITATGQRVTLRCSPRSGDLSVYWYQQSLDQGLQFLIQYYNGEERAKGNILERFSAQQFPDLHSELNLSSLELGDSALYFCASSAQEGSYNSPLHFGNGTRLTVT.

This rearrangement joins TRBV9 to TRBJ1-4, with TRBD1 identical over 9 bases. The CDR3 consists of 14 residues. Germline loops: CDR1 SGDLS, CDR2 YYNGEE. V trimming: 3 bases; J trimming: 7 bases; junction bases outside the gene matches: 4. CDR3 DNA sequence: TGTGCCAGCAGCGGACGACAGGGGGGTGAAAAACTGTTTTTT. This encodes CASSGRQGGEKLFF. The complete variable domain, with remaining parts taken from reference TRBV9 and TRBJ1-4, reads DSGVTQTPKHLITATGQRVTLRCSPRSGDLSVYWYQQSLDQGLQFLIQYYNGEERAKGNILERFSAQQFPDLHSELNLSSLELGDSALYFCASSGRQGGEKLFFGSGTQLSVL.

This clone appeared a single time. The genes are TRBV5-8 and TRBJ2-1, with 8 bases lining up with TRBD2. V trimming: 0 bases; J trimming: 4 bases; junction bases outside the gene matches: 3. The CDR3 runs 15 residues. Per the germline V gene, CDR1 is SGHTS and CDR2 is YDEGEE. DNA for the CDR3: TGTGCCAGCAGCTTGGGACTAGCGATATACAATGAGCAGTTCTTC. The encoded protein is CASSLGLAIYNEQFF.